The entry below gives a single T cell receptor beta chain sequence along with its context. This entry belongs to a study of blood T cell repertoires in COVID-19. Across the whole study: The analysed material was cDNA or gDNA that came from T cells, B-cell-depleted T cells, or PBMCs.

This table comes from immunoSEQ multiplex PCR, and its TCRdb copy is limited to in-frame clones, with some not included. The sample lists some 420,000 clones; 75% to 90% were seen once. Assignment of participants to cohorts was predicated upon participant-reported clinical history. This CDR3 is built from 15 residues. In germline, CDR1 is SGHAT, CDR2 FQNNGV. V was clipped by 5 bases and J by 4 bases, with 17 bases between them. This clonotype was obtained from a man aged 30 to 39 who had recovered from COVID-19. Sequenced material: PBMCs or T cells enriched from blood (not recorded which). The J gene is TRBJ1-1, the V gene TRBV11-2; D gene uncertain. CDR3 nucleotides: TGTGCCAGCAGCCCCCGGAGGCCGGAGAGCACTGAAGCTTTCTTT. It encodes CASSPRRPESTEAFF.